This T cell receptor (beta chain) was retrieved from a study of blood T cell repertoires in COVID-19 (dated by TCRdb to about 2020). In the study overall: Samples from collaborators originated in the United States, Italy and Spain and spanned both the acute and convalescent phases of COVID-19. The material from the prospective study consisted of cDNA or gDNA derived from T cells, B-cell-depleted T cells, or PBMCs. The dataset comprised deeply sampled blood TCRbeta repertoires from subjects exposed to, actively infected with, or recovered from COVID-19. A freely available public database, intended as a resource for researchers studying the immune response to SARS-CoV-2, is where the repertoires were released. The samples were drawn from the first 160 participants of the ongoing ImmuneRACE study and from 1,254 subjects provided by 6 global collaborators. Sample metadata almost always included a de-identified subject ID, COVID-19 status, age in years and sex. Where available, HLA class I and class II types were obtained from metadata supplied by the sample provider rather than from assay-based typing.

The collaborating institutions used their own protocols to collect whole blood in K2EDTA tubes. For TCRbeta analysis, collaborators shipped samples as frozen whole blood, isolated PBMCs, or DNA extracted from either of those sample types. Broad study findings and their caveats: How much clinical and demographic metadata was included differed by source and by participant, and the metadata was provided uncurated.

As to this clone: Its antigen remains undetermined. The input lacks base qualities; no much larger clone sits a single base away.

The junction shows trimming of 0 bases on V and 1 base on J, and the gene matches do not reach 4 bases of it. The CDR3, cysteine through phenylalanine, is 16 amino acids long. Left in the record is the CDR3 DNA by itself, 48 bases read in frame from the first base. Sequences SGHKS (CDR1) and YYEKEE (CDR2) are obtained from the germline V gene (reference sequence). The immunoSEQ Assay, a bias-controlled multiplex PCR, was used to amplify TCRbeta CDR3 regions from genomic DNA. The authors' analysis ran thus. Within the assay, amplification of reference gene primers was used to estimate how many nucleated cells each sample contained. To quantify the absolute abundance of each unique TCRbeta CDR3 rearrangement, sequence reads were collapsed and filtered. For each sample, productive Simpson clonality was calculated by taking the square root of Simpson's diversity index across productive rearrangements. TCRdb took this table from immuneACCESS and kept in-frame rearrangements with V and J called. Such tables lack part of the clones; where checked against another copy, unresolved V genes explain under half of the gap, and the rest is unexplained. That table gives V, J and clone size, and the DNA gave D and trimming. Here the sample has about 53,000 clones; approximately 86% occur a single time. The ten largest account for 12% of the sample.

The receptor comes from a man aged 65 to 79 with active COVID-19. Sequencing used peripheral blood. The V gene is TRBV5-5 and the J gene is TRBJ1-2; 9 middle bases align to TRBD1. Read as DNA, the sequence is TGTGCCAGCAGCTTGGGGGACAGGGTAATTAACTATGGCTACACCTTC. This sequence encodes CASSLGDRVINYGYTF.